Sequencing of this T cell receptor beta chain was carried out in a study of cytomegalovirus exposure and HLA in healthy donors. Overall study: The approximately 130 validation repertoires and the roughly 670 first-cohort repertoires shared a platform, a later analysis reported. Study-level points and caveats: The study flagged about 150 TCR beta chains as cytomegalovirus-associated.

Regarding this clone: The antigen is unknown.

The donors formed part of the approximately 130-subject validation cohort, distinct from the roughly 670-subject first cohort. This CDR3 has 15 residues. V shed 4 bases and J 6 bases; nucleotides not matched to a gene: 8. Generated by immunoSEQ multiplex PCR, the TCRdb table keeps only in-frame clones and is missing some. The sample has roughly 180,000 clones, more than 80% seen once; the top ten hold less than 8.5%. The chain uses TRBV23-1 and TRBJ1-4; 7 bases are shared with TRBD1. TRBV23-1 is recorded as an ORF, its role being uncertain. The origin of this receptor is a young man in good health and CMV-seropositive. The sample was PBMCs. CDR3 loop: CASSPPGQTDEKLFF. DNA for the CDR3: TGCGCCAGCAGTCCTCCGGGACAGACGGATGAAAAACTGTTTTTT.